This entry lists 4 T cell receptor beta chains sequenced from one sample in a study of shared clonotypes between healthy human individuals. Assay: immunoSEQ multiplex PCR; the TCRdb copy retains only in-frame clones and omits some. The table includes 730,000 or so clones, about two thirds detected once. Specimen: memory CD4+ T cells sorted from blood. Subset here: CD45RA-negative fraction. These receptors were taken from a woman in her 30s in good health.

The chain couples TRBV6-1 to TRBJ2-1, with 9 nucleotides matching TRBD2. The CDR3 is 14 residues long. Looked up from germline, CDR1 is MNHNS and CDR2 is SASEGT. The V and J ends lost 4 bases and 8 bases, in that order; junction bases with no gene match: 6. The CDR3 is CASSVSGSIDEQFF. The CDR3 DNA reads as TGTGCCAGCAGTGTTAGCGGGAGTATAGATGAGCAGTTCTTC.

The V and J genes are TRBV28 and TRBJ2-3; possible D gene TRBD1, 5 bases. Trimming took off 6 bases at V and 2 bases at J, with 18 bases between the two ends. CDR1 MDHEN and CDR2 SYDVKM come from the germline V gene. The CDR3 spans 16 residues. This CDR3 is CASSYLGADNTDTQYF. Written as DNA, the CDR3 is TGTGCCAGCAGCTACTTAGGGGCGGACAACACAGATACGCAGTATTTT.

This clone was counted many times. CDR3 amino acids: CASTEAGAEQPQHF. In DNA, the CDR3 is TGTGCCAGCACGGAGGCAGGGGCGGAACAGCCCCAGCATTTT. The chain links TRBV6-6 to TRBJ1-5; weak D call: TRBD1 (6 bases). This CDR3 has 14 residues. The germline gives CDR1 MNHNY, CDR2 SVGAGI (reference sequence). Trimming pared 7 bases from V and 7 bases from J, leaving 17 bases between.

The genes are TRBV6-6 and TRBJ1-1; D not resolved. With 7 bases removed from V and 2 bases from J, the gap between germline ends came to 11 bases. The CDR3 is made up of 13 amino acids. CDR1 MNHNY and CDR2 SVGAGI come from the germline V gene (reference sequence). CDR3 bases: TGTGCCAGCACGGAGGGCCGAAACACTGAAGCTTTCTTT. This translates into CASTEGRNTEAFF.